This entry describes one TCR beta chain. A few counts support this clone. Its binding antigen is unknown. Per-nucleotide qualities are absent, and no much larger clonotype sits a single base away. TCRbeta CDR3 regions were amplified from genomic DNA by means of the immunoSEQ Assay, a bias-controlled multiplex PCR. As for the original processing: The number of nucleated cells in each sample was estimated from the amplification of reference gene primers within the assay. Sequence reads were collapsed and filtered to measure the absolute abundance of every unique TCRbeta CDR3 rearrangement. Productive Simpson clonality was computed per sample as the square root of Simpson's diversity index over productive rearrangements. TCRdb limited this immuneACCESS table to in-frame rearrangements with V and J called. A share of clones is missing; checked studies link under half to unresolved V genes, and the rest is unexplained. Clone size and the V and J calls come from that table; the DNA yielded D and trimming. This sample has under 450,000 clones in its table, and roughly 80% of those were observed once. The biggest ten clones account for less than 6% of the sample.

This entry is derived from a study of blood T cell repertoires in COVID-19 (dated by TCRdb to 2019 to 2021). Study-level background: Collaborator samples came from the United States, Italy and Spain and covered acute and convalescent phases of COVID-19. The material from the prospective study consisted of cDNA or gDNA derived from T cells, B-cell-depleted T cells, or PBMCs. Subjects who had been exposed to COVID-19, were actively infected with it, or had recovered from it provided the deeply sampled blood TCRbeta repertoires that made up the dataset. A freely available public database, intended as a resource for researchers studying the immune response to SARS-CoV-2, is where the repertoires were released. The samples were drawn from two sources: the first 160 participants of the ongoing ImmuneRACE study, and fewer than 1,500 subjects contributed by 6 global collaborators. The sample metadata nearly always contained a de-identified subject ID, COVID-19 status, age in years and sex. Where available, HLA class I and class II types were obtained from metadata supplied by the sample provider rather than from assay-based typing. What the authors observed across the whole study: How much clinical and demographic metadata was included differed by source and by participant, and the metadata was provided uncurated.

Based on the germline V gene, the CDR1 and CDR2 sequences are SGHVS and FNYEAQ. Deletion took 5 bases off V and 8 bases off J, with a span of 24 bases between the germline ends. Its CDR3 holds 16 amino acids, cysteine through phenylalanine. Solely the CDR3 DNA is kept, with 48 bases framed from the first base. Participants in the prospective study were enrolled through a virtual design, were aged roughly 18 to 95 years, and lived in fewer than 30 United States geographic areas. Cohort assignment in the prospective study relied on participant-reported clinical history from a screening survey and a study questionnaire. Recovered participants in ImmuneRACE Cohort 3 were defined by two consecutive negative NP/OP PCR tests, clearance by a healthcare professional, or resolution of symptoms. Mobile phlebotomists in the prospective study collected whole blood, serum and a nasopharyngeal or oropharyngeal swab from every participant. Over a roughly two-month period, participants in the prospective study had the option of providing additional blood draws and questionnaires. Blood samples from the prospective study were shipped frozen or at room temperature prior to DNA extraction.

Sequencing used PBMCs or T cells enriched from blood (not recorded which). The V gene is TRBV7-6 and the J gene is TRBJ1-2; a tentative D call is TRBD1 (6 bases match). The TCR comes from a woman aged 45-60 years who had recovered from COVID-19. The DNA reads TGTGCCAGCAGCCCCCTAAACAGGGATCTAAGCGACGGCTACACCTTC. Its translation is CASSPLNRDLSDGYTF.